The rows below give T cell receptor beta chains drawn from one sample of a study of blood T cell repertoires in COVID-19. Sequenced by immunoSEQ multiplex PCR; TCRdb stores in-frame clones only, minus some. The sample has about 190,000 clones; roughly 86% are singletons. The sequencing sample was made of peripheral blood. These receptors all stem from a man aged 40-50 years with active or convalescent COVID-19. CDR3s include the opening cysteine and the closing phenylalanine or tryptophan. Each record gives: V gene, D gene, clone size, J gene, CDR3 DNA, CDR3 protein. A D gene is named only where the DNA matches it firmly. Clone size appears in some rows only: once, few, many, or a class for an expanded clone.

V: TRBV19
D: TRBD1
size: NA
J: TRBJ2-5
DNA: TGTGCCAGTAGTATAGATTACGGGACAGGAGGAGAGACCCAGTACTTC
CDR3: CASSIDYGTGGETQYF

V: TRBV5-6
D: NA
size: once
J: TRBJ1-2
DNA: TGTGCCAGTAGCTTGGAGTCGGGAATCTATGGCTACACCTTC
CDR3: CASSLESGIYGYTF

V: TRBV5-1
D: TRBD1
size: NA
J: TRBJ2-2
DNA: TGCGCCAGCAGCACATCCGGGACAGGGGCCGGGGAGCTGTTTTTT
CDR3: CASSTSGTGAGELFF

V: TRBV29-1
D: NA
size: NA
J: TRBJ2-1
DNA: TGCAGCGTTGGGCAGGTATCCTACAATGAGCAGTTCTTC
CDR3: CSVGQVSYNEQFF

V: TRBV27
D: NA
size: NA
J: TRBJ1-1
DNA: TGTGCCAGCACCAGGACCGGGATTTCGGGGAACACTGAAGCTTTCTTT
CDR3: CASTRTGISGNTEAFF

V: TRBV5-4
D: TRBD1
size: few
J: TRBJ1-4
DNA: TGTGCCAGCAGCTTGGCCTCCGGGACAGGGAATGAAAAACTGTTTTTT
CDR3: CASSLASGTGNEKLFF

V: TRBV6-1
D: NA
size: NA
J: TRBJ1-4
DNA: TGTGCCAGCAGTGAAGATAGGGGGGAAAAACTGTTTTTT
CDR3: CASSEDRGEKLFF

V: TRBV7-8
D: NA
size: few
J: TRBJ1-3
DNA: TGTGCCAGCAGCCAGGGGATTGGAAACACCATATATTTT
CDR3: CASSQGIGNTIYF

V: TRBV5-1
D: NA
size: NA
J: TRBJ1-5
DNA: TGCGCCAGCGAGGGCAATCAGCCCCAGCATTTT
CDR3: CASEGNQPQHF

V: TRBV9
D: TRBD1
size: NA
J: TRBJ1-4
DNA: TGTGCCAGCAGCGTCGGGACAGCAACTAATGAAAAACTGTTTTTT
CDR3: CASSVGTATNEKLFF

V: TRBV4-1
D: TRBD1
size: NA
J: TRBJ2-7
DNA: TGCGCCAGCAGCCAAGTGAATTTTATAGGACAGGGGTACGAGCAGTACTTC
CDR3: CASSQVNFIGQGYEQYF

V: TRBV5-4
D: NA
size: NA
J: TRBJ2-7
DNA: TGTGCCAGCAGCAGAGGGGGGGGGAGCTCCTACGAGCAGTACTTC
CDR3: CASSRGGGSSYEQYF

V: TRBV11-2
D: NA
size: NA
J: TRBJ2-2
DNA: TGTGCCAGCATCTTGGGGGGTATAGGGACCGGGGAGCTGTTTTTT
CDR3: CASILGGIGTGELFF

V: TRBV7-9
D: NA
size: few
J: TRBJ1-2
DNA: TGTGCCAGCAGCTTAGTGGGAGACCCTATCGGGGGCTACACCTTC
CDR3: CASSLVGDPIGGYTF

V: TRBV6-1
D: TRBD1
size: NA
J: TRBJ2-7
DNA: TGTGCCAGCAGTGAAGAACAGGGGGCACCCCACGAGCAGTACTTC
CDR3: CASSEEQGAPHEQYF

V: TRBV18
D: NA
size: NA
J: TRBJ1-1
DNA: TGTGCCAGCTCACTACCTACAGTTACCAATGAAGCTTTCTTT
CDR3: CASSLPTVTNEAFF

V: TRBV12-3/TRBV12-4
D: NA
size: NA
J: TRBJ2-7
DNA: TGTGCCAGCAGTTTAAGCCACGAGCAGTACTTC
CDR3: CASSLSHEQYF

V: TRBV9
D: TRBD1
size: NA
J: TRBJ2-5
DNA: TGTGCCAGCAGCACCGAGGGGGCTTCGGAAGAGACCCAGTACTTC
CDR3: CASSTEGASEETQYF

V: TRBV19
D: TRBD2
size: NA
J: TRBJ2-5
DNA: TGTGCCAGTAGGCCAGCGGGGCGGGGTGTCGGTGAGACCCAGTACTTC
CDR3: CASRPAGRGVGETQYF

V: TRBV5-4
D: NA
size: NA
J: TRBJ2-5
DNA: TGTGCCAGCAGCCATATGACAAACGCGGGTGGCGAGACCCAGTACTTC
CDR3: CASSHMTNAGGETQYF

V: TRBV19
D: NA
size: NA
J: TRBJ2-5
DNA: TGTGCCAGTAAGGAGGAGGGGCTGGCGGCCCAGTACTTC
CDR3: CASKEEGLAAQYF

V: TRBV6-5
D: NA
size: NA
J: TRBJ2-4
DNA: TGTGCCAGCAGTTATGGCAGGGGCGCCATTCAGTACTTC
CDR3: CASSYGRGAIQYF

V: TRBV30
D: NA
size: NA
J: TRBJ1-2
DNA: TGTGCCTGGAAATCCCCGAGGGACTATGGCTACACCTTC
CDR3: CAWKSPRDYGYTF

V: TRBV7-3
D: NA
size: NA
J: TRBJ2-2
DNA: TGTGCCAACAGCTCAACCGCAGGGCTCACCGGGGAGCTGTTTTTT
CDR3: CANSSTAGLTGELFF

V: TRBV27
D: TRBD2
size: NA
J: TRBJ2-7
DNA: TGTGCCAGCAGTTTAGTGACTAGCGGGGGTTACGAGCAGTACTTC
CDR3: CASSLVTSGGYEQYF

V: TRBV12-3/TRBV12-4
D: TRBD1
size: NA
J: TRBJ1-2
DNA: TGTGCCAGCAGCCGACAGGGGGCCGGCGGCTACACCTTC
CDR3: CASSRQGAGGYTF

V: TRBV7-9
D: NA
size: NA
J: TRBJ2-3
DNA: TGTGCCAGCAGCCCGGACTATCTAAGCACAGATACGCAGTATTTT
CDR3: CASSPDYLSTDTQYF

V: TRBV29-1
D: NA
size: few
J: TRBJ1-2
DNA: TGCAGCGTTAAGACATGGGACTATGGCTACACCTTC
CDR3: CSVKTWDYGYTF

V: TRBV7-8
D: TRBD1
size: NA
J: TRBJ1-3
DNA: TGTGCCAGCAGCCAGACAGGGTTCGGAAACACCATATATTTT
CDR3: CASSQTGFGNTIYF

V: TRBV9
D: NA
size: once
J: TRBJ1-6
DNA: TGTGCCAGCAGCGTAGAAGGGGCTCTTTCACCCCTCCACTTT
CDR3: CASSVEGALSPLHF

V: TRBV28
D: TRBD1
size: NA
J: TRBJ2-7
DNA: TGTGCCAGCAGGCCGGGGACAGGGCGGACCTACGAGCAGTACTTC
CDR3: CASRPGTGRTYEQYF

V: TRBV10-3
D: TRBD1
size: NA
J: TRBJ2-3
DNA: TGTGCCATCAGCCGGGACAGGGCACCAGATACGCAGTATTTT
CDR3: CAISRDRAPDTQYF

V: TRBV6-6
D: NA
size: NA
J: TRBJ1-5
DNA: TGTGCCAGCAGTTACTTGACGGCATCCTTGGAGAAGCCCCAGCATTTT
CDR3: CASSYLTASLEKPQHF

V: TRBV5-1
D: TRBD1
size: NA
J: TRBJ1-3
DNA: TGCGCCAGCAGCATGACAGGGGGCTCTGGAAACACCATATATTTT
CDR3: CASSMTGGSGNTIYF

V: TRBV19
D: TRBD1
size: NA
J: TRBJ1-1
DNA: TGTGCCAGTAGTCGGGACAGAATGAACACTGAAGCTTTCTTT
CDR3: CASSRDRMNTEAFF

V: TRBV5-1
D: TRBD2
size: few
J: TRBJ2-1
DNA: TGCGCCAGCAGCTTGGGACTAGCGGGGGGCAATGAGCAGTTCTTC
CDR3: CASSLGLAGGNEQFF

V: TRBV5-4
D: TRBD1
size: NA
J: TRBJ1-1
DNA: TGTGCCAGCAGCAAGGGACAGGGTGACACTGAAGCTTTCTTT
CDR3: CASSKGQGDTEAFF

V: TRBV19
D: TRBD1
size: NA
J: TRBJ1-1
DNA: TGTGCCAGTAGTCGGGACAGGGTGAACACTGAAGCTTTCTTT
CDR3: CASSRDRVNTEAFF

V: TRBV18
D: TRBD2
size: NA
J: TRBJ2-5
DNA: TGTGCCAGCTCGGATCTAGCGGGGAGCCTTCAAGAGACCCAGTACTTC
CDR3: CASSDLAGSLQETQYF

V: TRBV5-6
D: NA
size: NA
J: TRBJ2-7
DNA: TGTGCCAGCAGCTTTGCGGGTTCCTACGAGCAGTACTTC
CDR3: CASSFAGSYEQYF